A single sample gave rise to the 24 T cell receptor beta chains below, sequenced in a study of T cells in localized non-small cell lung cancer. Only in-frame clones appear in the TCRdb table, and some are missing; sequencing was by immunoSEQ multiplex PCR. The sample records around 100,000 clones, roughly 86% being singletons. The source material was peripheral blood, sampled before any cancer treatment. Source of these receptors: a man aged 35-75 years with stage I squamous cell lung carcinoma.

The chain uses TRBV1 and TRBJ2-7; no DNA check was done on the table's D call, TRBD1. TRBV1 is a listed pseudogene. This CDR3 contains 17 residues. CDR3 sequence (DNA): TGCACCAGCAGCCAAGTTGGGCCGGGACAGGGGCCCTACGAGCAGTACTTC. Amino acid sequence: CTSSQVGPGQGPYEQYF.

This CDR3 is CASTTGGVTGDGYTF. As DNA, the CDR3 is TGTGCCAGCACAACAGGGGGCGTGACTGGGGATGGCTACACCTTC. The gene calls are TRBV28 and TRBJ1-2, with TRBD1 matching over 9 bases. The CDR3 covers 15 residues. Losses at the gene ends were 7 bases for V and 6 bases for J; bases not matched to a gene: 12. In germline, CDR1 is MDHEN, CDR2 SYDVKM.

This clone has just a few counts. The V and J genes are TRBV5-1 and TRBJ1-1; the D is unclear. Germline CDR1 and CDR2: SGHRS and YFSETQ. V was cut by 1 base and J by 0 bases, with 19 bases left in between. The CDR3 runs 18 residues. The DNA for the CDR3 is TGCGCCAGCAGCTTGAACCCCAGTTCTGGGGAAATGAACACTGAAGCTTTCTTT. It specifies CASSLNPSSGEMNTEAFF.

The chain links TRBV5-4 to TRBJ2-5, with D perhaps matching TRBD2 (5 bases). Germline V gene lookup returns CDR1 SGHNT and CDR2 YYREEE (reference sequence). Trimming pared 10 bases from V and 0 bases from J, leaving 10 bases between. The length of the CDR3 is 12 residues. The CDR3 loop is CAGGLNQETQYF. The CDR3 DNA sequence: TGTGCCGGAGGACTTAACCAAGAGACCCAGTACTTC.

CDR3 in DNA: TGTGCCAGCAGCTCGGAACATGGGGCCAACGTCCTGACTTTC. The encoded protein is CASSSEHGANVLTF. V usage is TRBV5-4 and J usage is TRBJ2-6, with D unresolved. This CDR3 has 14 residues. Deletions cut 3 bases from V and 3 bases from J, with 7 bases between. The germline V gene has CDR1 SGHNT and CDR2 YYREEE (reference sequence).

The chain carries TRBV7-9 and TRBJ2-5, with 9 positions matching TRBD2. The germline gives CDR1 SEHNR, CDR2 FQNEAQ (reference sequence). The CDR3 spans 17 residues. V shed 5 bases and J 4 bases; nucleotides not matched to a gene: 14. The chain's CDR3 is CASSPFEGGGAGETQYF. DNA of the CDR3: TGTGCCAGCAGCCCATTTGAAGGCGGGGGGGCCGGAGAGACCCAGTACTTC.

This chain connects TRBV7-9 to TRBJ1-5; D remains unclear. The CDR3 is 18 residues long. The V gene lost 3 bases and the J gene lost 0 bases, with 18 bases spanning the gap. In germline, CDR1 is SEHNR, CDR2 FQNEAQ (reference sequence). The DNA of the CDR3 is TGTGCCAGCAGCTTGACTGATCCGGACCTTTATAGCAATCAGCCCCAGCATTTT. Its protein product is CASSLTDPDLYSNQPQHF.

A few counts support this clone. The V and J genes are TRBV25-1 and TRBJ1-1; 8 nucleotides align to TRBD1. The CDR3 has 13 amino acids. Trimming cost V 7 bases and J 6 bases; bases outside gene matches: 7. Germline loops: CDR1 MGHDK, CDR2 SYGVNS. DNA of the CDR3: TGTGCCAGCACCGGACAGGGATTATCTGAAGCTTTCTTT. Encoded protein: CASTGQGLSEAFF. The variable domain in full, with the rest retrieved from reference TRBV25-1 and TRBJ1-1, is EADIYQTPRYLVIGTGKKITLECSQTMGHDKMYWYQQDPGMELHLIHYSYGVNSTEKGDLSSESTVSRIRTEHFPLTLESARPSHTSQYLCASTGQGLSEAFFGQGTRLTVV.

This sequence joins TRBV5-1 and TRBJ2-5; D not certain. CDR3 size: 14 residues. Germline CDR1 reads SGHRS; CDR2 reads YFSETQ. V was cut by 0 bases and J by 1 base, with 7 bases left in between. CDR3 residues: CASSLGAPQETQYF. The CDR3 region has the DNA TGCGCCAGCAGCTTGGGGGCACCCCAAGAGACCCAGTACTTC.

As to this clone: Other DNA sequences in this sample translate to the same CDR3. The chain links TRBV29-1 to TRBJ1-1; D gene uncertain. The germline gives CDR1 SQVTM, CDR2 ANQGSEA. The length of the CDR3 is 8 residues. V was trimmed by 6 bases and J by 11 bases, leaving 7 bases between them. CDR3 amino acids: CSVGRAFF. The CDR3 DNA sequence: TGCAGCGTAGGACGGGCTTTCTTT.

J is TRBJ1-3 and V is TRBV25-1, with a possible D match to TRBD1 (5 bases). Germline V lookup: CDR1 MGHDK, CDR2 SYGVNS. Trimming removed 7 bases from V and 0 bases from J, with 19 bases in between. The CDR3 contains 17 residues. Here the CDR3 reads CASNAPGPLSSGNTIYF. The DNA for the CDR3 is TGTGCCAGCAACGCCCCGGGACCCTTGAGCTCTGGAAACACCATATATTTT.

The chain is built from TRBV5-1 and TRBJ2-5; TRBD1 aligns across 8 bases. V lost 4 bases to trimming and J lost 2 bases; unmatched junction nucleotides: 1. There are 13 residues in the CDR3. CDR1 is SGHRS, CDR2 YFSETQ, per germline. CDR3 DNA sequence: TGCGCCAGCAGCGGACAGGGTCAAGAGACCCAGTACTTC. Its translation is CASSGQGQETQYF.

The J gene is TRBJ2-3, the V gene TRBV7-2; 7 bases map to TRBD1. Germline V CDR1 and CDR2: SGHTA, FQGNSA. The V segment lost 5 bases and the J segment 2 bases; nucleotides outside the gene matches: 7. The CDR3 has 15 residues. The CDR3 loop reads CASSLGQIHTDTQYF. The CDR3 nucleotides are TGTGCCAGCAGCCTGGGACAGATCCACACAGATACGCAGTATTTT.

Points on this clone: Other DNA sequences of this sample code for an identical CDR3. The chain combines TRBV28 with TRBJ1-4; no definite D call. From germline, CDR1 is MDHEN and CDR2 SYDVKM. Trimming removed 4 bases from V and 2 bases from J, with 8 bases in between. This CDR3 region has 14 residues. As DNA, the CDR3 is TGTGCCAGCAGTTCGGGCAGCACTAATGAAAAACTGTTTTTT. Protein product: CASSSGSTNEKLFF.

In nucleotides, the CDR3 is TGTGCCAGCATGACTACGGGAGGCAGCAATCAGCCCCAGCATTTT. Its protein is CASMTTGGSNQPQHF. The rearrangement links TRBV2 to TRBJ1-5, with D unresolved. V shed 7 bases and J shed 1 base, with 14 bases lying between them. Germline values: CDR1 SNHLY, CDR2 FYNNEI. The CDR3 has 15 residues. Supplemented by reference TRBV2 and TRBJ1-5, the full variable domain reads EPEVTQTPSHQVTQMGQEVILRCVPISNHLYFYWYRQILGQKVEFLVSFYNNEISEKSEIFDDQFSVERPDGSNFTLKIRSTKLEDSAMYFCASMTTGGSNQPQHFGDGTRLSIL.

The rearrangement links TRBV29-1 to TRBJ2-3, with unresolved D. There are 16 residues in the CDR3. Germline CDR1 is SQVTM and CDR2 is ANQGSEA. The V and J ends lost 2 bases and 2 bases respectively, with 17 bases between them. DNA for the CDR3: TGCAGCGTTGAAAGGGTGGCCGCCGCGTACACAGATACGCAGTATTTT. Amino acids: CSVERVAAAYTDTQYF.

The CDR3 region has the DNA TGTGCCAGCAGCTTCAGCGGGGGTGCAGATACGCAGTATTTT. This sequence encodes CASSFSGGADTQYF. The rearrangement links TRBV9 to TRBJ2-3; the match to TRBD2 covers 8 bases. Per germline, CDR1 SGDLS and CDR2 YYNGEE. The CDR3 is 14 amino acids. The trim removed 4 bases at V and 4 bases at J, leaving 5 bases unmatched.

The DNA for the CDR3 is TGCGCCAGCAGGTCCCCCGGGACAGGGGGCTACGAGCAGTACTTC. This sequence encodes CASRSPGTGGYEQYF. The rearrangement uses TRBV5-1 and TRBJ2-7; TRBD1 agrees at 11 bases. CDR3 length: 15 amino acids. V was clipped by 5 bases and J by 3 bases; unmatched bases: 7. The germline V gene has CDR1 SGHRS and CDR2 YFSETQ.

Notes on this clone: This sample also contains other DNA sequences that code for the same CDR3. The chain uses TRBV18 and TRBJ2-5, with 7 bases lining up with TRBD1. V was pared by 6 bases and J by 5 bases, with 6 bases of the junction left unmatched. The germline V gene has CDR1 KGHSH and CDR2 LQKENI. This CDR3 region has 13 residues. CDR3 DNA sequence: TGTGCCAGCTCCCCGACAGGGAAGGAGACCCAGTACTTC. It specifies CASSPTGKETQYF. Looking up the rest from reference TRBV18 and TRBJ2-5 gives the full variable domain: NAGVMQNPRHLVRRRGQEARLRCSPMKGHSHVYWYRQLPEEGLKFMVYLQKENIIDESGMPKERFSAEFPKEGPSILRIQQVVRGDSAAYFCASSPTGKETQYFGPGTRLLVL.

Note on this clone: Different DNA sequences within this sample yield the same CDR3. The chain combines TRBV18 with TRBJ2-3; the D is unclear. Trimming took off 0 bases at V and 0 bases at J, with 1 base between the two ends. Germline V lookup: CDR1 KGHSH, CDR2 LQKENI. This CDR3 is 13 amino acids long. The CDR3 sequence is CASSPPSTDTQYF. The CDR3 DNA reads as TGTGCCAGCTCACCACCTAGCACAGATACGCAGTATTTT.

The chain employs TRBV27 and TRBJ2-5; D is perhaps TRBD1 or TRBD2 (5 bases each). The CDR3 consists of 14 residues. The germline V and J ends were trimmed by 0 bases and 13 bases, with 18 bases remaining between them. Germline values: CDR1 MNHEY, CDR2 SMNVEV (reference sequence). Here the CDR3 reads CASSLSQGRLRLYF. The DNA for the CDR3 is TGTGCCAGCAGTTTATCGCAGGGACGATTGCGCCTGTACTTC.

This chain joins TRBV4-1 and TRBJ1-1; a possible D gene is TRBD1 (5 bases). Trimming removed 3 bases from V and 2 bases from J, with 10 bases in between. Germline V gene sequence: CDR1 MGHRA, CDR2 YSYEKL. The CDR3 runs 14 residues. The CDR3 DNA sequence: TGCGCCAGCAGCCATCCCGACAGAAACACTGAAGCTTTCTTT. This sequence encodes CASSHPDRNTEAFF.

This clone was counted once. The chain joins TRBV19 to TRBJ1-1; TRBD1 matches 7 bases. CDR1 is LNHDA, CDR2 SQIVND, per germline (reference sequence). Trimming at V came to 6 bases and at J to 1 base, leaving 2 bases not matched to a gene. This CDR3 is 13 amino acids long. CDR3 bases: TGTGCCAGTAGGGGACAGAGGAACACTGAAGCTTTCTTT. This translates into CASRGQRNTEAFF.

The rearrangement links TRBV5-1 to TRBJ2-1; TRBD2 agrees at 7 bases. In germline, CDR1 is SGHRS, CDR2 YFSETQ. CDR3 size: 14 residues. V lost 5 bases and J lost 9; bases outside the gene matches: 11. CDR3 nucleotides: TGCGCCAGCAGTCCTGATAGCGGGTCTTTTGAGCAGTTCTTC. Protein: CASSPDSGSFEQFF.